Reported below is one TCR beta chain. What it binds is not known. Looked up from germline, CDR1 is SGHAT and CDR2 is FQNNGV. The ends lost 5 bases at V and 9 bases at J; junction bases unmatched: 14. The CDR3 sequence is 16 residues long. In the study's own analysis: Built for papillary thyroid cancer, a distant-metastasis classifier drew on CDR3 differences across clinicopathological groups. TCRdb recomputed clones from the PCR reads via MiXCR. The V and J calls were determined by TCRdb, not by the authors. The data contain around 15,000 clones, 29% of them singletons. This entry belongs to a study of metastatic and nonmetastatic thyroid tumors. Study at large: Across blood and tumor or nodule tissue, repertoires from malignant and benign thyroid patients were compared with one another.

Nobody among the patients had been given any treatment before thyroid surgery. Study conclusions and caveats: Across blood and tumor, TCR beta diversity in malignant thyroid tumors was reportedly significantly higher than in benign nodules.

The chain has TRBV11-2 and TRBJ2-1, with 9 nucleotides matching TRBD2. The sequence derives from a female donor with papillary thyroid cancer or a benign thyroid nodule (not recorded which). Some clones in this sample may be carry-over from other donors' samples. Sequences were obtained from blood. The CDR3 is CASSLAGREGRGEQFF. The DNA of the CDR3 is TGTGCCAGCAGCCTCGCCGGGCGGGAGGGCCGCGGTGAGCAGTTCTTC.